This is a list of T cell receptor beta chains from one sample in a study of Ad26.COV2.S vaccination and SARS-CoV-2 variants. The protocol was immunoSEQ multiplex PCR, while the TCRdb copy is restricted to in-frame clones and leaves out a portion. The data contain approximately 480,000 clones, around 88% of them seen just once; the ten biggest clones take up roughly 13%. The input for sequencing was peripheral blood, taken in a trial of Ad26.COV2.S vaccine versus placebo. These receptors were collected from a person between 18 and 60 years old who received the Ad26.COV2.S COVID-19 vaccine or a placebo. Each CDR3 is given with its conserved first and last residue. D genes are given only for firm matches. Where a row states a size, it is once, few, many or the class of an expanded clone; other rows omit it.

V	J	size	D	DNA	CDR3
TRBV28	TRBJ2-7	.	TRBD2	TGTGCCAGCAGCCGAGGACTAGCGGGCGCCAATGTCGGTGTTTACGAGCAGTACTTC	CASSRGLAGANVGVYEQYF
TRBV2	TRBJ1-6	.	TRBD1	TGTGCCAGCAGCGTACAGGGGCGAGGGGATTCACCCCTCCACTTT	CASSVQGRGDSPLHF
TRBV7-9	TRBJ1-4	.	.	TGTGCCAGCAGCCCCTCGGGGGTCGGTGAAAAACTGTTTTTT	CASSPSGVGEKLFF
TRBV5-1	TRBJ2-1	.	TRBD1	TGCGCCAGCAGCGCATCCGGGACAGGGGGTTCCTACAATGAGCAGTTCTTC	CASSASGTGGSYNEQFF
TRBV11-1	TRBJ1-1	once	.	TGTGCCAGCAGCTTAGCGTTGGGTCGCACTGAAGCTTTCTTT	CASSLALGRTEAFF
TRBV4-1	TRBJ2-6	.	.	TGCGCCAGCAGCCAAGAATTGCGGGCAGGGCTCTCTGGGGCCAACGTCCTGACTTTC	CASSQELRAGLSGANVLTF
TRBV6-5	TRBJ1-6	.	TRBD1	TGTGCCAGCAGTCCTGGACAGGCAACGGGCTCACCCCTCCACTTT	CASSPGQATGSPLHF
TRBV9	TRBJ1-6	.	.	TGTGCCAGCACTCCGGGCCGGGTCGGTTCACCCCTCCACTTT	CASTPGRVGSPLHF
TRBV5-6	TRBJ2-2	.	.	TGTGCCAGCAGCTTGGGACCTAACACCGGGGAGCTGTTTTTT	CASSLGPNTGELFF
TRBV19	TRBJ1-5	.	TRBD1	TGTGCCAGAACCGGGACAGGGAAAGGCTTTTATCAGCCCCAGCATTTT	CARTGTGKGFYQPQHF
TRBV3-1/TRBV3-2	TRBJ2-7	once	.	TGTGCCAGCAGCCAAGTAAACCCGCTAGGCGAGCAGTACTTC	CASSQVNPLGEQYF
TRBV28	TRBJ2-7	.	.	TGTGCGTCGCGGGACTCCTACGAGCAGTACTTC	CASRDSYEQYF
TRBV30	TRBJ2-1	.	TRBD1	TGTGCCTGGATACAACCGGGACAGGGGAATGAGCAGTTCTTC	CAWIQPGQGNEQFF
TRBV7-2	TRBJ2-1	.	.	TGTGCCAGCAGCTCCCCCCCCCTTGACTACAATGAGCAGTTCTTC	CASSSPPLDYNEQFF
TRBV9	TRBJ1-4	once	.	TGTGCCAGTGCCCCCCGGGAGTATGGGCGTGGAAAACTGTTTTTT	CASAPREYGRGKLFF
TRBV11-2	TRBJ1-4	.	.	TGTGCCAGCAGCCTCAGCGGGGCGTCATTTGAAAAACTGTTTTTT	CASSLSGASFEKLFF
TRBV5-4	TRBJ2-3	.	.	TGTGCCAGCAGCCTAGGGACTACAGATACGCAGTATTTT	CASSLGTTDTQYF
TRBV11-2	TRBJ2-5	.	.	TGTGCCAGCAGCTTAGATGGTTCCCCCCCGACCCAGTACTTC	CASSLDGSPPTQYF
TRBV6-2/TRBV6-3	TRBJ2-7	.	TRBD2	TGTGCCAGCAGTGACTCTAGCGGGAGTTACGAGCAGTACTTC	CASSDSSGSYEQYF
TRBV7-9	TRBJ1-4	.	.	TGTGCCAGCAGCCTACCGGGAGGTGAAAAACTGTTTTTT	CASSLPGGEKLFF
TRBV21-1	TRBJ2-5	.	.	TGTGCCAGCAGCAAACAAGGAATAATGGTGGAGACCCAGTACTTC	CASSKQGIMVETQYF
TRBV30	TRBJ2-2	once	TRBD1	TGTGCCTGGAGTCGTCCAGGGGGCGGGGAGCTGTTTTTT	CAWSRPGGGELFF
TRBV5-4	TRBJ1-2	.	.	TGTGCCAGCAGCTTGGCCGGTCCAGGGGGCTACACCTTC	CASSLAGPGGYTF
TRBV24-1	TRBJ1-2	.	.	TGTGCCACCAGTGATTTGTATAAGGGCTACACCTTC	CATSDLYKGYTF
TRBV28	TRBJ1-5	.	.	TGTGCCAGCAGTCCACCCCGTGGGGGCAATCAGCCCCAGCATTTT	CASSPPRGGNQPQHF
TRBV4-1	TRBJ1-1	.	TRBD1	TGCGCCAGCAGCCCCCTGACAGGGAAGGACACTGAAGCTTTCTTT	CASSPLTGKDTEAFF
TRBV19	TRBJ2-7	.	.	TGTGCCAGTAGTATTTTCATGTCTTCGATGGGGGGGCCTTCCTACGAGCAGTACTTC	CASSIFMSSMGGPSYEQYF
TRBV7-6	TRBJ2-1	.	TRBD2	TGTGCCAGCGCCCAGGGTTGGAGGGGAGGGGACAATGAGCAGTTCTTC	CASAQGWRGGDNEQFF
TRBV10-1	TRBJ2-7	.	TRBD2	TGCGCCAGCAGTGAGGGACTAGGGTCCTACGAGCAGTACTTC	CASSEGLGSYEQYF
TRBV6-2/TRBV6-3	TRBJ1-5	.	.	TGTGCCAGCAGTTGGGGCTGGGAAAATCAGCCCCAGCATTTT	CASSWGWENQPQHF
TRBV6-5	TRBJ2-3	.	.	TGTGCCAGCGGCTGGACCACAGATACGCAGTATTTT	CASGWTTDTQYF
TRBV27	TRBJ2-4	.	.	TGTGCCAGCAGTTTGAGACCCCAACTAGCCAAAAACATTCAGTACTTC	CASSLRPQLAKNIQYF
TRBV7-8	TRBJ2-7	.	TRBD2	TGTGCCAGCAGTCCTACGGGGGGAGTCTACGAGCAGTACTTC	CASSPTGGVYEQYF
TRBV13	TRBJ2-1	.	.	TGTGCCAGCAGCCGAAACAATGAGCAGTTCTTC	CASSRNNEQFF
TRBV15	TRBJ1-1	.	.	TGTGCCACCAGCAGAGATCCTCTGGGGAACACTGAAGCTTTCTTT	CATSRDPLGNTEAFF
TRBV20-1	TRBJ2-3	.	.	TGCAGTGCTAGAGGCGGGGATACGCAGTATTTT	CSARGGDTQYF
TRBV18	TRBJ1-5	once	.	TGTGCCAGCTCACCAGCAGGGTCCTATCAGCCCCAGCATTTT	CASSPAGSYQPQHF
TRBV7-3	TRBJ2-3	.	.	TGTGCCAGTCGCAGTTTAGCGGAAAGCACAGATACGCAGTATTTT	CASRSLAESTDTQYF
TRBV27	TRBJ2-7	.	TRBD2	TGTGCCAGTACCCCCCTAGCGGGAGGGCCCCACGAGCAGTACTTC	CASTPLAGGPHEQYF
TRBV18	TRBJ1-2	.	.	TGTGCCAGCTCAACCGGGGCTAACTATGGCTACACCTTC	CASSTGANYGYTF
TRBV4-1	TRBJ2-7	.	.	TGCGCCAGCAGCCAAGCCGGCGGGGCCTCCTACGAGCAGTACTTC	CASSQAGGASYEQYF
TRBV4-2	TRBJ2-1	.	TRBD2	TGTGCCAGCAGCCAAGATGGGACTAGGGTGAATGAGCAGTTCTTC	CASSQDGTRVNEQFF
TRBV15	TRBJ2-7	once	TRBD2	TGTGCCACCAGCCAGAACCGGGGGGCCTACGAGCAGTACTTC	CATSQNRGAYEQYF
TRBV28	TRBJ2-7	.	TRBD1	TGTGCCAGCAGTACACAGGGGTCCTTTCTCGAGCAGTACTTC	CASSTQGSFLEQYF
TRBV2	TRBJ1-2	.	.	TGTGCCAGCAGACCCAGGGGCGGGGACTATGGCTACACCTTC	CASRPRGGDYGYTF
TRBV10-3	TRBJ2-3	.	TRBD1	TGTGCCATATCCACAGGGGCCGGCACAGATACGCAGTATTTT	CAISTGAGTDTQYF
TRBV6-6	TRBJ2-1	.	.	TGTGCCAGCAAACCAGACCCAGCCGCCTACAATGAGCAGTTCTTC	CASKPDPAAYNEQFF
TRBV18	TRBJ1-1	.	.	TGTGCCAGCTCACCGGGGAGGCAGGGTCCAGCTTTCTTT	CASSPGRQGPAFF
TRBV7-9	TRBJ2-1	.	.	TGTGCCAGCAGCTTAGCCGGTTCCTACAATGAGCAGTTCTTC	CASSLAGSYNEQFF
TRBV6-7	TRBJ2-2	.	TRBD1	TGTGCCAGCAGGTCCACCGGACAGGCCTCGAACACCGGGGAGCTGTTTTTT	CASRSTGQASNTGELFF
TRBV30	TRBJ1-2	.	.	TGTGCCTGGATAAGACTGGACGCAGGAGGTGGCTACACCTTC	CAWIRLDAGGGYTF
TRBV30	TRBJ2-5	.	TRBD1	TGTGCCTGGAGTGCCGGGACAGGGGGGACCCAGTACTTC	CAWSAGTGGTQYF
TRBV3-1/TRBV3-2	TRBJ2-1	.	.	TGTGCCAGCAGCCAAGACTTAAGCTCCTACAATGAGCAGTTCTTC	CASSQDLSSYNEQFF
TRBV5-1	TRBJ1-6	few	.	TGCGCCAGCAGCGGGGGGGGACGAAATTCACCCCTCCACTTT	CASSGGGRNSPLHF